This record concerns one T cell receptor beta chain sequence. This clonotype was detected ten times or more. The antigen it binds to is not known. No much larger clone is present one base from it, and per-base qualities are unavailable. The listed sequencing device is Illumina NovaSeq 6000. TCR cDNA was synthesized by 5'RACE template switching, through which a universal primer site and unique molecular identifiers were introduced. Priming of cDNA synthesis was performed from both the TCR alpha and TCR beta constant segments. Library amplification used two PCR steps, and the second PCR step added sample barcodes and sequencing adapters. Sequencing of libraries was done on Illumina HiSeq 2500 (2x100 bp) or NovaSeq (2x150 bp). From the authors' description of their analysis: MIGEC handled demultiplexing of reads and collapsing into UMI consensus sequences, while MiXCR performed V(D)J alignment. Vaccine-responding clonotypes were defined with edgeR using replicate PBMC samples, requiring FDR below 0.01 and a log2 fold change above 5 up to day 15. Each bulk clonotype was labeled CD4 or CD8 based on which sequenced repertoire, CD4 or CD8, contained the clonotype at higher abundance. The raw public reads went through TCRdb reprocessing: fastp at Q25, MiXCR clone calling, in-frame beta chains kept. Identical CDR3 proteins give one entry, which carries the most common genes and DNA. TCRdb's processing, not the authors', yielded these V and J calls. The sample records some 300,000 distinct CDR3 sequences, around a tenth of which are singletons. The ten largest clonotypes hold 3.3% of the sample.

The entry originates in a study of T cells after yellow fever vaccination (dated by TCRdb to the late 2010s). Regarding the research as a whole: The SMART-Seq v4 Ultra Low Input RNA kit was used to prepare libraries from fractions with low cell numbers. To track T-cell clones before and after primary and booster YFV17D yellow fever vaccination, bulk TCR alpha and beta repertoires were sequenced longitudinally. The cohort comprised two healthy male donors, one aged 18 to 30 and one aged 30 to 40 years. Bulk PBMC replicates and cell subsets were isolated from blood drawn at multiple timepoints before and after both primary and secondary immunization.

The paper's findings and limits, for the study overall: A small share of clonotypes occurred in both CD4 and CD8 compartments, likely arising from convergent recombination. After the booster, most clones that had expanded after primary vaccination were detected again (around 96% of CD4 and around nine tenths of CD8), suggesting broad maintenance of memory. Only a couple of donors were included in the study, so the extent to which the findings can be generalized is limited. Computational filtering was required because FACS-sorted repertoires could contain abundant contaminating clonotypes from the bulk population. Compared with the primary T-cell response, the secondary T-cell response was faster but weaker, reaching its peak on day 5 rather than on day 15.

The sample's treatment or condition label, in plain terms: live attenuated yellow fever vaccine strain. A standard Ficoll-Paque protocol was used to isolate PBMCs from peripheral blood. Dynabeads CD4 and CD8 positive selection kits were used to isolate the CD4 and CD8 T-cell fractions. TriZol was used to extract RNA from bulk PBMCs, CD4 and CD8 fractions, and dextramer-positive and dextramer-negative fractions. Including the terminal cysteine and valine, the CDR3 comprises 15 residues. The entry retains the CDR3 DNA only, 45 bases that are in frame from base 1. For CDR1 and CDR2, the germline V gene lists KGHSH and LQKENI. V gives up 6 bases and J gives up 2 bases, and the segment between their germline ends measures 17 bases.

The V and J genes are TRBV18 and TRBJ2-7; D gene: possibly TRBD2, on 6 matching bases. The sequencing used CD4+ T cells sorted from PBMCs, collected 45 days after the yellow fever booster vaccination. The receptor was isolated from a man between 18 and 29 years old who received the YFV17D yellow fever vaccine. The CDR3 amino acid sequence is: CASSPSLAPTYEQYV. In nucleotide form, the sequence is TGTGCCAGCTCGCCTTCGCTAGCGCCGACCTACGAGCAGTACGTC.